These T cell receptor beta chains were read from a single sample in a study of brain T cells in children with intractable seizures. Here immunoSEQ multiplex PCR was the method, and the copy in TCRdb shows in-frame clones only, minus some. The data show 340,000 or so clones, over 90% seen once. The sequenced sample was peripheral blood, obtained more than 4 months after surgery. These TCRs come from a boy in the first two years of life with tuberous sclerosis and intractable seizures. Each CDR3 is given with its conserved first and last residue. A D gene is named only where the DNA matches it firmly. Clone size is given for some rows only: seen once, a few or many times, or a class if the clone is expanded.

clone size	V gene	D gene	J gene	CDR3 protein	CDR3 DNA
.	TRBV6-4	TRBD2	TRBJ2-3	CASSEKAGVYTDTQYF	TGTGCCAGCAGTGAAAAGGCGGGGGTATATACAGATACGCAGTATTTT
.	TRBV18	.	TRBJ2-4	CASSPGVGGGKNIQYF	TGTGCCAGCTCCCCAGGGGTCGGAGGGGGCAAAAACATTCAGTACTTC
.	TRBV5-1	.	TRBJ1-4	CASSLDSAGNEKLFF	TGCGCCAGCAGCTTGGACTCAGCAGGGAATGAAAAACTGTTTTTT
.	TRBV6-5	.	TRBJ2-1	CASSYPPPNEQFF	TGTGCCAGCAGTTATCCTCCACCAAATGAGCAGTTCTTC
.	TRBV5-4	.	TRBJ2-3	CASSPGTDTQYF	TGTGCCAGCAGCCCGGGGACAGATACGCAGTATTTT
once	TRBV2	.	TRBJ2-6	CASSWAGQVTGANVLTF	TGTGCCAGCAGCTGGGCAGGGCAAGTAACTGGGGCCAACGTCCTGACTTTC
.	TRBV7-9	.	TRBJ1-1	CASSLDWLNTEAFF	TGTGCCAGCAGCTTAGACTGGTTGAACACTGAAGCTTTCTTT
.	TRBV6-6	.	TRBJ2-1	CASSRAPGEEQFF	TGTGCCAGCAGTCGGGCCCCGGGTGAAGAGCAGTTCTTC
.	TRBV5-6	.	TRBJ1-2	CASSLQSAYTF	TGTGCCAGCAGCTTACAATCGGCCTACACCTTC
.	TRBV29-1	.	TRBJ2-1	CSVRVAGKDEQFF	TGCAGCGTCCGGGTGGCAGGCAAGGATGAGCAGTTCTTC
.	TRBV30	.	TRBJ1-1	CAWSVLSSGGGAFF	TGTGCCTGGAGTGTACTCAGTTCTGGGGGTGGAGCTTTCTTT
few	TRBV6-5	TRBD1	TRBJ2-7	CATHEGGHEQYF	TGTGCCACCCACGAAGGGGGCCACGAGCAGTACTTC
.	TRBV2	.	TRBJ2-5	CASEEGVEIETQYF	TGTGCCAGTGAGGAGGGAGTGGAAATTGAGACCCAGTACTTC
.	TRBV30	.	TRBJ1-2	CAWRLQDGYTF	TGTGCCTGGAGACTACAGGATGGCTACACCTTC
.	TRBV10-3	.	TRBJ2-3	CATGRTDTQYF	TGTGCCACTGGCAGAACAGATACGCAGTATTTT
.	TRBV6-6	TRBD2	TRBJ2-1	CASSQGLDDEQFF	TGTGCCAGCAGTCAAGGACTAGATGATGAGCAGTTCTTC
once	TRBV7-9	.	TRBJ2-4	CASSLALGGPAKNIQYF	TGTGCCAGCAGCTTAGCGCTCGGGGGGCCAGCCAAAAACATTCAGTACTTC
.	TRBV19	.	TRBJ2-3	CASSSLAAPFQDTQYF	TGTGCCAGTAGTTCCCTTGCGGCCCCCTTTCAGGATACGCAGTATTTT
.	TRBV5-8	.	TRBJ1-2	CASSLVPLDGYTF	TGTGCCAGCAGCTTGGTCCCCCTAGATGGCTACACCTTC
.	TRBV6-2/TRBV6-3	TRBD2	TRBJ2-7	CASSPNGLAGAEQYF	TGTGCCAGCAGTCCGAACGGACTAGCGGGAGCCGAGCAGTACTTC
.	TRBV6-5	.	TRBJ2-7	CASSYRRGSSYEQYF	TGTGCCAGCAGTTACCGGCGGGGATCCAGCTACGAGCAGTACTTC
.	TRBV7-9	.	TRBJ2-1	CASSVGQSYNEQFF	TGTGCCAGCAGTGTTGGACAGTCCTACAATGAGCAGTTCTTC
.	TRBV24-1	.	TRBJ1-1	CATSGGKGMNTEAFF	TGTGCCACCAGTGGAGGGAAGGGGATGAACACTGAAGCTTTCTTT
.	TRBV28	TRBD1	TRBJ1-2	CASSPALQGPGYTF	TGTGCCAGCAGTCCCGCTTTACAGGGGCCTGGCTACACCTTC
.	TRBV25-1	.	TRBJ1-2	CASSDRDYGYTF	TGTGCCAGCAGTGACCGGGACTATGGCTACACCTTC
once	TRBV11-1	TRBD2	TRBJ2-7	CASSTGPGLARSEQYF	TGTGCCAGCAGCACGGGACCGGGACTAGCGCGATCCGAGCAGTACTTC
.	TRBV28	.	TRBJ1-2	CATWNYGYTF	TGTGCCACCTGGAACTATGGCTACACCTTC
.	TRBV7-2	TRBD1	TRBJ1-6	CASSLAARQGNSPLHF	TGTGCCAGCAGCTTAGCGGCTCGACAGGGGAATTCACCCCTCCACTTT
.	TRBV9	.	TRBJ2-5	CASSLRANQETQYF	TGTGCCAGCAGCTTACGAGCTAATCAAGAGACCCAGTACTTC
.	TRBV29-1	.	TRBJ2-7	CSVWGNEQYF	TGCAGCGTTTGGGGGAACGAGCAGTACTTC
.	TRBV29-1	.	TRBJ1-2	CSVEDLGPGYTF	TGCAGCGTTGAAGATCTCGGGCCGGGCTACACCTTC
.	TRBV4-1	.	TRBJ2-7	CASSLLPSIPPGLLREQYF	TGCGCCAGCAGCCTGCTACCGTCTATTCCGCCGGGGCTACTACGCGAGCAGTACTTC
.	TRBV5-6	TRBD1	TRBJ1-5	CASSLYRTGVIQPQHF	TGTGCCAGCAGCTTGTATCGGACAGGGGTGATTCAGCCCCAGCATTTT
.	TRBV6-6	.	TRBJ2-4	CASSYSVIQYF	TGTGCCAGCAGTTACTCTGTCATTCAGTACTTC
.	TRBV4-1	TRBD2	TRBJ2-3	CASSQGDGGRLADTQYF	TGCGCCAGCAGCCAAGGGGACGGCGGGAGGTTGGCAGATACGCAGTATTTT
.	TRBV3-1/TRBV3-2	.	TRBJ1-5	CASSQESGGGGNQPQHF	TGTGCCAGCAGCCAAGAATCTGGTGGCGGAGGCAATCAGCCCCAGCATTTT
.	TRBV11-3	.	TRBJ2-5	CASSRGGFGKETQYF	TGTGCCAGCAGCAGAGGCGGGTTCGGAAAAGAGACCCAGTACTTC
.	TRBV6-5	.	TRBJ1-3	CASSADAGNTIYF	TGTGCCAGCAGCGCGGACGCTGGAAACACCATATATTTT
.	TRBV29-1	TRBD2	TRBJ2-1	CSVMGLAVSSFYNEQFF	TGCAGCGTTATGGGACTAGCGGTTAGCTCCTTCTACAATGAGCAGTTCTTC
.	TRBV23-1	TRBD1	TRBJ1-3	CASSQSTGNTIYF	TGCGCCAGCAGTCAATCGACAGGGAACACCATATATTTT
.	TRBV9	TRBD1	TRBJ2-5	CASSTRQGLQETQYF	TGTGCCAGCAGCACCCGACAGGGCCTCCAAGAGACCCAGTACTTC
.	TRBV27	TRBD1	TRBJ1-2	CASSLRGTGIYGYTF	TGTGCCAGCAGTTTAAGGGGGACAGGGATCTATGGCTACACCTTC
.	TRBV9	TRBD2	TRBJ2-1	CASTPAGGYNEQFF	TGTGCCAGCACGCCAGCGGGGGGGTACAATGAGCAGTTCTTC
.	TRBV6-5	TRBD2	TRBJ2-7	CASSPSGRSYEQYF	TGTGCCAGCAGTCCTAGCGGGCGATCCTACGAGCAGTACTTC
.	TRBV2	.	TRBJ2-3	CASSEVSSTDTQYF	TGTGCCAGCAGTGAAGTTAGCAGTACAGATACGCAGTATTTT
.	TRBV5-5	TRBD1	TRBJ2-2	CASSSYLGQVQNTGELFF	TGTGCCAGCAGCTCATACTTAGGACAGGTTCAAAACACCGGGGAGCTGTTTTTT
.	TRBV29-1	.	TRBJ2-5	CSAGGRGRGTQYF	TGCAGCGCAGGTGGGAGAGGGCGCGGGACCCAGTACTTC
.	TRBV30	.	TRBJ1-3	CAWSVVSGNTIYF	TGTGCCTGGAGTGTGGTCTCTGGAAACACCATATATTTT
.	TRBV7-9	.	TRBJ1-1	CASSRMGDHTEAFF	TGTGCCAGCAGCCGGATGGGGGACCACACTGAAGCTTTCTTT
.	TRBV11-3	.	TRBJ2-3	CASSPYRGGSTDTQYF	TGTGCCAGCAGTCCGTACAGGGGGGGGAGCACAGATACGCAGTATTTT
.	TRBV10-1	TRBD1	TRBJ2-7	CASYRSGTGSYEQYF	TGCGCCAGCTACAGGTCCGGGACAGGGTCCTACGAGCAGTACTTC
.	TRBV11-2	.	TRBJ2-7	CASSSGGVGSYEQYF	TGTGCCAGCAGCTCCGGTGGAGTTGGGTCCTACGAGCAGTACTTC
.	TRBV7-9	TRBD1	TRBJ1-1	CASSLDPGQGRTEAFF	TGTGCCAGCAGCTTAGATCCGGGACAGGGGCGCACTGAAGCTTTCTTT
.	TRBV3-1/TRBV3-2	.	TRBJ2-7	CASSQDRGEYYEQYF	TGTGCCAGCAGCCAAGATAGAGGGGAGTACTACGAGCAGTACTTC
.	TRBV7-9	.	TRBJ2-7	CASSLNSAYEQYF	TGTGCCAGCAGCTTAAATTCGGCCTACGAGCAGTACTTC
.	TRBV12-3/TRBV12-4	.	TRBJ2-6	CASRLGANVLTF	TGTGCCAGCAGGTTAGGGGCCAACGTCCTGACTTTC
.	TRBV11-2	TRBD2	TRBJ2-7	CASRRFSGDYYEQYF	TGTGCCAGCCGTCGTTTTAGCGGGGATTACTACGAGCAGTACTTC